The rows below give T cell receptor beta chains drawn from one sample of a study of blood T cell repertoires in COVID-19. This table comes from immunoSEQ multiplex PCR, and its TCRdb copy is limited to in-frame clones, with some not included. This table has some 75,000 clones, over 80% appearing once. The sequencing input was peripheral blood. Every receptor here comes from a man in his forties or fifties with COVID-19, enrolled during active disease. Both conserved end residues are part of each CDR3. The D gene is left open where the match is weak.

CAWSVPASGTETQYF | TRBD2 | TRBJ2-5 | TRBV30
CASSLGLGGHTDTQYF | - | TRBJ2-3 | TRBV7-6
CASSYSRQDIEKLFF | - | TRBJ1-4 | TRBV6-2/TRBV6-3
CASSPAPNRGLSNTEAFF | TRBD1 | TRBJ1-1 | TRBV27
CASSQGAGKTFEQYF | - | TRBJ2-7 | TRBV4-1
CASSQGRGTGELFF | - | TRBJ2-2 | TRBV3-1/TRBV3-2
CASSMTGGPQETQYF | TRBD1 | TRBJ2-5 | TRBV18
CASSFSGGPYEQYF | - | TRBJ2-7 | TRBV6-6
CASSLGGGTGELFF | - | TRBJ2-2 | TRBV7-9
CASTFSAGRQETQYF | - | TRBJ2-5 | TRBV27
CASSSGQPSGANVLTF | TRBD1 | TRBJ2-6 | TRBV28
CASSPERAGGLTQYF | TRBD2 | TRBJ2-3 | TRBV19
CASSYSGTRKNSPLHF | - | TRBJ1-6 | TRBV7-9
CASSPRDSQETQYF | - | TRBJ2-5 | TRBV18
CASSERAGTDTQYF | - | TRBJ2-3 | TRBV6-1
CATSDRLAGADTQYF | TRBD2 | TRBJ2-3 | TRBV24-1